This T cell receptor beta chain is from a study of CD8+ T cells in alopecia areata. Study findings and constraints: Elevated clonality characterized lesional scalp relative to normal scalp, particularly in alopecia totalis/universalis. Sharing of TCR sequences between patients (possibly for HLA-related reasons) was less clear than in mice. Scalp sequencing also captures normal skin's resident alphabeta T cells.

Researchers took lesional scalp punch biopsies and peripheral blood from people who were alopecia areata patients. The CDR3 extends over 15 amino acids. The germline V and J ends were trimmed by 5 bases and 2 bases, with 14 bases remaining between them. Germline CDR1 is SGHTA and CDR2 is FQGNSA. In this sample, this clone turned up a few times. Its matching antigen is unknown. RNA extraction and reverse transcription yielded cDNA as sequencing template. Assay used: immunoSEQ multiplex PCR; TCRdb lists only in-frame clones, some missing. The sample records 65,000 to 100,000 clones, roughly 47% being singletons.

The sample taken for sequencing was NKG2D-high CD8+ T cells sorted from blood. This receptor was obtained from a human donor with alopecia areata. The chain links TRBV7-2 to TRBJ2-3; a weak D match, TRBD2 (6 bases). Written as DNA, the CDR3 is TGTGCCAGCAGCCCACTGAGGGACTTCACAGATACGCAGTATTTT. Amino acid sequence: CASSPLRDFTDTQYF. The whole variable domain, remainder taken from reference TRBV7-2 and TRBJ2-3, is GAGVSQSPSNKVTEKGKDVELRCDPISGHTALYWYRQSLGQGLEFLIYFQGNSAPDKSGLPSDRFSAERTGGSVSTLTIQRTQQEDSAVYLCASSPLRDFTDTQYFGPGTRLTVL.